Below are 23 T cell receptor beta chains sequenced from a single sample in a study of beta chain features in type 1 diabetes. Whole-study results and caveats: TCRB CDR3s from Type 1 diabetes patients were moderately but significantly shorter in all four CD4+ subsets.

Sequencing targeted expressed TCRB transcripts, as all isolated RNA had been reverse transcribed. Data came from immunoSEQ multiplex PCR; TCRdb stores just in-frame clones and leaves some out. This table has over 120,000 clones, more than 10% appearing once. These receptors' antigens are unknown. Sequencing was performed on central memory CD4+ T cells from blood. The receptors were gathered from a man between 18 and 29 years old with type 1 diabetes.

J is TRBJ2-5 and V is TRBV25-1; D remains unclear. Looked up from germline, CDR1 is MGHDK and CDR2 is SYGVNS. CDR3 length: 11 residues. The V gene lost 3 bases and the J gene lost 11 bases, with 10 bases spanning the gap. CDR3 coding DNA: TGTGCCAGCAGTGAGGGCCCCTTACAGTACTTC. Its translation is CASSEGPLQYF.

The chain joins TRBV4-1 to TRBJ1-6; D remains ambiguous. The CDR3 spans 13 residues. In germline, CDR1 is MGHRA, CDR2 YSYEKL. V dropped 0 bases and J dropped 11 bases, with 8 bases sitting between them. Written as DNA, the CDR3 is TGCGCCAGCAGCCAAGATGTGGGAACACCCCTCCACTTT. Protein sequence: CASSQDVGTPLHF.

This clone has only a few counts. The rearrangement links TRBV10-3 to TRBJ1-1; TRBD1 aligns across 9 bases. CDR1 and CDR2 from the germline V gene are ENHRY and SYGVKD. The CDR3 runs to 13 residues. The V segment lost 10 bases and the J segment 1 base; nucleotides outside the gene matches: 4. This CDR3 is CASRQGENTEAFF. As DNA, the CDR3 is TGTGCCAGCAGACAGGGGGAGAACACTGAAGCTTTCTTT.

The J gene is TRBJ2-7, the V gene TRBV18; TRBD1 aligns across 8 bases. V dropped 8 bases and J dropped 5; count of bases not matched to a gene: 11. The CDR3 spans 14 residues. Germline V gene lookup returns CDR1 KGHSH and CDR2 LQKENI. CDR3 region: CASSTGTGGNEQYF. For the CDR3, the DNA is TGTGCCAGCAGTACCGGGACAGGTGGGAACGAGCAGTACTTC.

The gene calls are TRBV18 and TRBJ2-7; 8 bases fit TRBD1. V trimming: 5 bases; J trimming: 3 bases; junction bases outside the gene matches: 3. The CDR3 has 13 residues. CDR1 KGHSH and CDR2 LQKENI come from the germline V gene. The CDR3 nucleotides read TGTGCCAGCTCAACAGGGGGAAGCTACGAGCAGTACTTC. Its translation is CASSTGGSYEQYF.

This chain uses TRBV5-1 with TRBJ2-3; D gene unclear. V lost 1 base and J 0 bases, leaving 6 bases between the germline ends. Germline CDR1 reads SGHRS; CDR2 reads YFSETQ. This CDR3 has 14 residues. CDR3 nucleotides: TGCGCCAGCAGCTTGCACTCTAGCACAGATACGCAGTATTTT. It codes for CASSLHSSTDTQYF.

This clone was counted between two and nine times. This sequence joins TRBV7-2 and TRBJ2-7, with TRBD1 matching 7 bases. The CDR3 runs to 13 residues. Looked up from germline, CDR1 is SGHTA and CDR2 is FQGNSA. With 6 bases clipped from V and 5 bases from J, the junction kept 7 bases outside the gene matches. CDR3: CASRRTGGNEQYF. CDR3 DNA sequence: TGTGCCAGCAGGCGGACAGGCGGCAACGAGCAGTACTTC.

V is TRBV5-6 and J is TRBJ1-6; 7 bases map to TRBD1. CDR1 and CDR2 from the germline V gene are SGHDT and YYEEEE. The CDR3 has 14 residues. Trimming cost V 4 bases and J 6 bases; bases outside gene matches: 4. In DNA, the CDR3 is TGTGCCAGCAGCAGGGACAGCATTAATTCACCCCTCCACTTT. This gives the protein CASSRDSINSPLHF.

This clone occurred a few times. The rearrangement links TRBV5-1 to TRBJ2-3; TRBD2 is a possible D gene (6 bases). V lost 4 bases to trimming and J lost 3 bases, with 18 bases between them. The germline gives CDR1 SGHRS, CDR2 YFSETQ. There are 16 residues in the CDR3. CDR3 DNA sequence: TGCGCCAGCAGCGTCCCCTCAGCGGGTGGGACAGATACGCAGTATTTT. Protein sequence: CASSVPSAGGTDTQYF.

The table lists this clone with a few counts. The J gene is TRBJ2-3, the V gene TRBV7-6; 10 bases align to TRBD2. The CDR3 consists of 18 residues. Germline trimming cut 5 bases from V and 1 base from J; bases unmatched to any gene: 12. Germline-derived CDR1 and CDR2 are SGHVS and FNYEAQ. CDR3 sequence reads: CASSTTPLAGGGTDTQYF. The CDR3 DNA is TGTGCCAGCAGCACAACCCCCTTAGCGGGGGGAGGCACAGATACGCAGTATTTT.

J is TRBJ1-3 and V is TRBV30, with D unclear. Germline V gene lookup returns CDR1 GTSNPN and CDR2 SVGIG (reference sequence). V was cut by 4 bases and J by 4 bases, with 14 bases left in between. CDR3 length: 14 residues. The CDR3 protein is CAWNPPGLGNTIYF. CDR3 bases: TGTGCCTGGAATCCCCCTGGACTAGGAAACACCATATATTTT.

V gene TRBV7-2 combines with J gene TRBJ2-7; tentative D call: TRBD2 (6 bases). Between the trimmed V and J ends, which lost 5 bases and 2 bases, there was a span of 13 bases. CDR1 and CDR2 from the germline V gene are SGHTA and FQGNSA. The CDR3 is made up of 14 amino acids. In DNA, the CDR3 is TGTGCCAGCAGCCCCTGGGGCGGGACCTACGAGCAGTACTTC. Protein sequence: CASSPWGGTYEQYF.

To note about this clone: This sample includes further DNA sequences coding for the same CDR3. The chain employs TRBV18 and TRBJ1-1; D gene ambiguous. Germline V gene data show CDR1 as KGHSH and CDR2 as LQKENI. V lost 1 base, J lost 1 base, and 4 bases lay in between. The CDR3 extends over 13 amino acids. CDR3 protein: CASSPLGNTEAFF. DNA for the CDR3: TGTGCCAGCTCACCACTTGGGAACACTGAAGCTTTCTTT. Complete variable domain (other parts from reference TRBV18 and TRBJ1-1): NAGVMQNPRHLVRRRGQEARLRCSPMKGHSHVYWYRQLPEEGLKFMVYLQKENIIDESGMPKERFSAEFPKEGPSILRIQQVVRGDSAAYFCASSPLGNTEAFFGQGTRLTVV.

The chain employs TRBV11-2 and TRBJ2-2, with D hard to call. The CDR3 has 14 amino acids. Per the germline V gene, CDR1 is SGHAT and CDR2 is FQNNGV. V lost 5 bases to trimming and J lost 1 base, with 8 bases between them. DNA of the CDR3: TGTGCCAGCAGCCTCCAAAGGAACACCGGGGAGCTGTTTTTT. It specifies CASSLQRNTGELFF.

This clone was observed a handful of times. DNA of the CDR3: TGTGCCAGCAGTTTAGACCGAGACACTGAAGCTTTCTTT. This sequence encodes CASSLDRDTEAFF. V gene TRBV28 combines with J gene TRBJ1-1, with D hard to call. Germline V gene sequence: CDR1 MDHEN, CDR2 SYDVKM. Trimming took off 2 bases at V and 3 bases at J, with 7 bases between the two ends. This CDR3 spans 13 amino acids.

Only a few counts were recorded for this clone. The chain employs TRBV19 and TRBJ2-7; TRBD1 aligns across 9 bases. Trimming took 6 bases from V and 4 from J; bases not matched to a gene: 13. The CDR3 spans 16 residues. CDR1 LNHDA and CDR2 SQIVND come from the germline V gene (reference sequence). The CDR3 DNA reads TGTGCCAGTAGACCCAGAGGACAGGGGAAGGTGTACGAGCAGTACTTC. This gives the protein CASRPRGQGKVYEQYF. Drawing the rest from reference TRBV19 and TRBJ2-7, the complete variable domain is DGGITQSPKYLFRKEGQNVTLSCEQNLNHDAMYWYRQDPGQGLRLIYYSQIVNDFQKGDIAEGYSVSREKKESFPLTVTSAQKNPTAFYLCASRPRGQGKVYEQYFGPGTRLTVT.

This clone was counted between two and nine times. The chain recombines TRBV25-1 with TRBJ2-7, with 8 bases lining up with TRBD2. Germline CDR1 is MGHDK and CDR2 is SYGVNS. V shed 5 bases and J 7 bases; nucleotides not matched to a gene: 16. The CDR3 contains 16 residues. The CDR3 DNA is TGTGCCAGCAGTCCGGGAGGGGGTTCAGGTTCGAGGGAGCAGTACTTC. Amino acids: CASSPGGGSGSREQYF.

The CDR3 here is CASSPGVGEQYF. The DNA of the CDR3 is TGTGCCAGCTCACCCGGAGTGGGAGAGCAGTACTTC. The gene calls are TRBV18 and TRBJ2-7; D is unclear. Germline V gives CDR1 KGHSH, CDR2 LQKENI. V was shortened by 3 bases and J by 7 bases, with 10 bases between the two germline ends. This CDR3 contains 12 residues.

This clone showed up just a few times. The chain recombines TRBV30 with TRBJ2-7; no reliable D call. Trimming pared 2 bases from V and 0 bases from J, leaving 17 bases between. The CDR3 spans 16 residues. Germline V lookup: CDR1 GTSNPN, CDR2 SVGIG (reference sequence). In nucleotides, the CDR3 is TGTGCCTGGAGTCCCCCGTTGGGCAGGAGCTCCTACGAGCAGTACTTC. It encodes CAWSPPLGRSSYEQYF.

This rearrangement joins TRBV10-1 to TRBJ1-1; no clear D gene. Trimming shortened V by 10 bases and J by 5 bases, and 26 bases separated the two germline ends. CDR1 and CDR2 from the germline V gene are WNHNN and SYGVQD (reference sequence). This CDR3 contains 16 residues. CDR3 nucleotide sequence: TGCGCCACCGATCTTGGATTTATTGGACGGTCAACTGAAGCTTTCTTT. Translating it yields CATDLGFIGRSTEAFF.

Only a few counts were recorded for this clone. V and J are TRBV10-3 and TRBJ1-2; 9 nucleotides match TRBD1. Per germline, CDR1 ENHRY and CDR2 SYGVKD. The CDR3 consists of 16 residues. V gave up 10 bases and J gave up 4 bases; unmatched junction bases: 16. This CDR3 reads CATYLETGGKGYGYTF. Written as DNA, the CDR3 is TGTGCCACCTACTTAGAGACAGGGGGAAAGGGCTATGGCTACACCTTC.

Ten or more counts support this clone. This chain links TRBV9 with TRBJ2-1, with a weak D call TRBD2 (7 bases). The CDR3 is 14 residues long. Germline assignment: CDR1 SGDLS and CDR2 YYNGEE. With 8 bases removed from V and 5 bases from J, the gap between germline ends came to 17 bases. CDR3 residues: CASTGSGVNNEQFF. In nucleotides, the CDR3 is TGTGCCAGTACAGGGAGCGGGGTAAACAATGAGCAGTTCTTC.

The chain couples TRBV28 to TRBJ2-7, with TRBD1 matching over 8 bases. Losses at the gene ends were 6 bases for V and 7 bases for J; bases not matched to a gene: 17. CDR3 length: 16 residues. Germline CDR1 is MDHEN and CDR2 is SYDVKM. DNA of the CDR3: TGTGCCAGCAGCCGCCCCGGTGGAGGACAGGGTAGGGAGCAGTACTTC. Amino acids: CASSRPGGGQGREQYF.